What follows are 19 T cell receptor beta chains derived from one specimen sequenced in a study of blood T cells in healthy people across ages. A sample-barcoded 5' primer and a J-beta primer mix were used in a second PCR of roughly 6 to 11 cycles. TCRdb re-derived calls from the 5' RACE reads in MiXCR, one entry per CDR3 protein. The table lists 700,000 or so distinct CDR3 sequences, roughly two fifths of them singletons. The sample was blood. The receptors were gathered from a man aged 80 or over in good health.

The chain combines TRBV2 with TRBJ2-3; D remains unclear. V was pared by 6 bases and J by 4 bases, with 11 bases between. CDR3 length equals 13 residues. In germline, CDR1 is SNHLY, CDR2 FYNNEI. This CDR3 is CASSAGWADTQYF. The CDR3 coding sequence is TGTGCCAGCAGCGCCGGGTGGGCAGATACGCAGTATTTT. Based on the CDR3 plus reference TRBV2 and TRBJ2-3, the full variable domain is EPEVTQTPSHQVTQMGQEVILRCVPISNHLYFYWYRQILGQKVEFLVSFYNNEISEKSEIFDDQFSVERPDGSNFTLKIRSTKLEDSAMYFCASSAGWADTQYFGPGTRLTVL.

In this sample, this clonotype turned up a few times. This chain's CDR3 is CAWSVHGAGNQGTSRNGYTF. For the CDR3, the DNA is TGTGCCTGGAGTGTACACGGAGCCGGGAACCAAGGGACCTCTCGTAATGGCTACACCTTC. This rearrangement joins TRBV30 to TRBJ1-2; tentative D call: TRBD1 (5 bases). Trimming pared 0 bases from V and 6 bases from J, leaving 32 bases between. The V gene's germline CDR1 is GTSNPN and CDR2 SVGIG (reference sequence). This CDR3 has 20 amino acids.

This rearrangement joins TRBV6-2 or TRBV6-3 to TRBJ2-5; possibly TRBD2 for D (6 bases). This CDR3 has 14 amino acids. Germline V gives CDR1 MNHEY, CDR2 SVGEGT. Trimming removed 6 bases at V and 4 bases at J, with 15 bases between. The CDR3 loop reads CASRAGPRRETQYF. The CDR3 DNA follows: TGTGCCAGCAGGGCGGGACCCCGCCGAGAGACCCAGTACTTC.

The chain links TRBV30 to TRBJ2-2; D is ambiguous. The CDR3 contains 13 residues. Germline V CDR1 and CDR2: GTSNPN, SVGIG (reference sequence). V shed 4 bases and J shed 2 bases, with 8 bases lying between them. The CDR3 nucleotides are TGTGCCTGGACTGGGCTAAACACCGGGGAGCTGTTTTTT. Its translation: CAWTGLNTGELFF.

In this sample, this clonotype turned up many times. In DNA, the CDR3 is TGTGCCAGCAGTTACAAACCCGGACTAGCGGGGCCCAGCGAGCAGTACTTC. Its translation is CASSYKPGLAGPSEQYF. This rearrangement joins TRBV6-5 to TRBJ2-5, with 12 positions matching TRBD2. The DNA end is a closer match to TRBJ2-7, so the J assignment may be wrong. The CDR3 contains 17 residues. Per germline, CDR1 MNHEY and CDR2 SVGAGI.

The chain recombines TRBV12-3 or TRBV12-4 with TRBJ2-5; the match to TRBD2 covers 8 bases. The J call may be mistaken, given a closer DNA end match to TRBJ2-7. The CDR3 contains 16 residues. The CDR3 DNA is TGTGCCAGCAGCGGAAGGAGAGTAGCGGGGATCTACGAGCAGTACTTC. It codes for CASSGRRVAGIYEQYF.

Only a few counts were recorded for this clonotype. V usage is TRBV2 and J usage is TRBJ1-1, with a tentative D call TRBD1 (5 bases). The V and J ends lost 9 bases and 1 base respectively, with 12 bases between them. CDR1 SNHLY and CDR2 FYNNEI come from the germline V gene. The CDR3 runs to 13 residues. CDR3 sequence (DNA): TGTGCCAGAGACCGGACACGGAACACTGAAGCTTTCTTT. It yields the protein CARDRTRNTEAFF.

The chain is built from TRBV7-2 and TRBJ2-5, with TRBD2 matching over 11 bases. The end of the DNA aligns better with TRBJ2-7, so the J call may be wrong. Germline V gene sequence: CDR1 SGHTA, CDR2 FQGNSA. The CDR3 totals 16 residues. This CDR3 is CASSFSIAGGPYEQYF. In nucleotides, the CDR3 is TGTGCCAGCAGCTTCTCGATAGCGGGAGGGCCTTACGAGCAGTACTTC.

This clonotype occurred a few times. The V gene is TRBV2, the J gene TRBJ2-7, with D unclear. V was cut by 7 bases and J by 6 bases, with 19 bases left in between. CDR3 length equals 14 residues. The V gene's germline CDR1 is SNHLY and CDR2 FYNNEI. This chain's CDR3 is CASNREQAPVEQYF. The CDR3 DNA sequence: TGTGCCAGCAACAGAGAGCAGGCCCCCGTCGAGCAGTACTTC.

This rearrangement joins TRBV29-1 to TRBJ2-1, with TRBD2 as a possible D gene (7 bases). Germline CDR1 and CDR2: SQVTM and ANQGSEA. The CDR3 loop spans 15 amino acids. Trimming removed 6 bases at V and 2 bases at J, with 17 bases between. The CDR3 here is CSVPRGGLPYNEQFF. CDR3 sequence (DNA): TGCAGCGTCCCTAGGGGGGGGCTCCCCTACAATGAGCAGTTCTTC.

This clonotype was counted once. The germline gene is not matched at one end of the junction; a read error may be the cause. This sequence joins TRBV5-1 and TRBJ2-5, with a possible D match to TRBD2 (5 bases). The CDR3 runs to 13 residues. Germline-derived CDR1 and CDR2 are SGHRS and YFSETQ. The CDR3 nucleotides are TGCACCAGCTCCGGGATATCCCAAGAGACCCAGTACTTC. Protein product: CTSSGISQETQYF.

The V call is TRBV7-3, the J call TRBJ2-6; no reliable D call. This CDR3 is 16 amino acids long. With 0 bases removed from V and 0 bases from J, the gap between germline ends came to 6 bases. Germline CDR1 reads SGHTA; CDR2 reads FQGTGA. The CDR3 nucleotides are TGTGCCAGCAGCTTAACGGCGAACTCTGGGGCCAACGTCCTGACTTTC. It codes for CASSLTANSGANVLTF.

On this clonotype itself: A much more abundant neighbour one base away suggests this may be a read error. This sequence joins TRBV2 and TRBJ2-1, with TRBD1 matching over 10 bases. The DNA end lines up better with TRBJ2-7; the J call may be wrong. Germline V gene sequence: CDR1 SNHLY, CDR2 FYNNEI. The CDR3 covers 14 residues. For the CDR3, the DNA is TGTGCCAGCAATCGGGGACAGGGGAACAATGAGCAGTACTTC. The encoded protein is CASNRGQGNNEQYF.

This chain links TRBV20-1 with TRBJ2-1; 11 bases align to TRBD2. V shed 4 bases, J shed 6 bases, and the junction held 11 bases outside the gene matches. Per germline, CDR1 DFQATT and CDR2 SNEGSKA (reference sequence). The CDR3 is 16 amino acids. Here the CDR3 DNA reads TGCAGTGCTAACCACCCCGGACTAGCGGGCGTCAATGAGCAGTTCTTC. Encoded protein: CSANHPGLAGVNEQFF.

CDR3 sequence reads: CASSTLRSGSLPNEQYF. For the CDR3, the DNA is TGTGCCAGCAGTACTCTTCGAAGCGGGAGTCTCCCTAACGAGCAGTACTTC. The genes are TRBV27 and TRBJ2-4, with 8 nucleotides matching TRBD2. The DNA end lines up better with TRBJ2-7; the J call may be wrong. The CDR3 has 17 amino acids. CDR1 is MNHEY and CDR2 is SMNVEV in the germline V gene (reference sequence).

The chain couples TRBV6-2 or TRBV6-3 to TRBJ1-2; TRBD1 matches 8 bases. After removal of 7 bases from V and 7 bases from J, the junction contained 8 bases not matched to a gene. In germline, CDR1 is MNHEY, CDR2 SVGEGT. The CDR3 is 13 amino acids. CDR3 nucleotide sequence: TGTGCCAGCAACAGACAGGGGCTCGGTGGCTACACCTTC. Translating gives CASNRQGLGGYTF.

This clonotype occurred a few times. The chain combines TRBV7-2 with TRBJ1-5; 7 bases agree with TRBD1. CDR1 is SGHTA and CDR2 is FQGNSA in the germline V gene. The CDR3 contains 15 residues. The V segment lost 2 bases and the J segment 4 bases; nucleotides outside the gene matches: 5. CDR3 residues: CASSLWGQTNQPQHF. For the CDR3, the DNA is TGTGCCAGCAGCTTATGGGGACAGACTAATCAGCCCCAGCATTTT.

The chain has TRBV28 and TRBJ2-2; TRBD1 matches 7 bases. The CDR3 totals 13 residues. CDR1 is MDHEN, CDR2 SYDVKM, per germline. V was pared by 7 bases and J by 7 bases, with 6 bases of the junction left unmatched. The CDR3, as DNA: TGTGCCAGCATGACAGGGTTTTTCGGGGAGCTGTTTTTT. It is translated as CASMTGFFGELFF. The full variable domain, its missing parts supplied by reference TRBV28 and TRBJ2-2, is DVKVTQSSRYLVKRTGEKVFLECVQDMDHENMFWYRQDPGLGLRLIYFSYDVKMKEKGDIPEGYSVSREKKERFSLILESASTNQTSMYLCASMTGFFGELFFGEGSRLTVL.

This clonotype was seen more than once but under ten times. The CDR3 nucleotides read TGTGCCAGCAGCTCAGCGGGACAACTCCAAGAGACCCAGTACTTC. Protein: CASSSAGQLQETQYF. V usage is TRBV7-2 and J usage is TRBJ2-5; tentatively, D is TRBD2 (7 bases). V shed 4 bases and J shed 1 base, with 13 bases lying between them. Per the germline V gene, CDR1 is SGHTA and CDR2 is FQGNSA. This CDR3 is 15 amino acids long.